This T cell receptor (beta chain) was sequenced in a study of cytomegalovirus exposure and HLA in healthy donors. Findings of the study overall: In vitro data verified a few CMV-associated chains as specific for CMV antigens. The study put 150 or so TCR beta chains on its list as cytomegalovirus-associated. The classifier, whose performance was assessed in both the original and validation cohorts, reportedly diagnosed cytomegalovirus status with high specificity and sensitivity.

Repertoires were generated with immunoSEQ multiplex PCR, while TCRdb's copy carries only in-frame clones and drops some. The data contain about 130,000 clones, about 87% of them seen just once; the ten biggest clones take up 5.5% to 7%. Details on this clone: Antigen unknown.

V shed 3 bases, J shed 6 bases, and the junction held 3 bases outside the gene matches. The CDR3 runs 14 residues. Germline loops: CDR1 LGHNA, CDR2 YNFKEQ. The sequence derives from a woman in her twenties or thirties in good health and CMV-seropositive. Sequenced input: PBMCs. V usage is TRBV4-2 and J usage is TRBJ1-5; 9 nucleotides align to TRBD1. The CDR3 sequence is CASSHGTGTQPQHF. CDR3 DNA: TGTGCCAGCAGCCATGGGACAGGGACTCAGCCCCAGCATTTT.